The clone carrying this T cell receptor beta chain was seen repeatedly, ten times or more. Its antigen remains unidentified. The entry originates in a study of early T cells in non-severe SARS-CoV-2 infection. The overall study: The chains were unpaired, and the sequenced material was bulk RNA from unsorted whole blood.

Tagging with unique molecular identifiers was applied to individual cDNA molecules. MiXCR was run by TCRdb on the 5' RACE reads, yielding one entry per CDR3 protein. The repertoire holds around 82,000 distinct CDR3 sequences, 10% to 12% seen once, with approximately 4.5% in the top ten. This CDR3 has 14 amino acids. V shed 1 base and J 3 bases; nucleotides not matched to a gene: 6. Germline V CDR1 and CDR2: DFQATT, SNEGSKA (reference sequence). General study findings and limits: Missing private and CD4 specificities, VDJdb matching favored anti-spike CD8 responses.

The sample comprised whole blood. The J gene is TRBJ2-7, the V gene TRBV20-1; 7 bases align to TRBD1. This receptor was obtained from an adult who was a healthcare worker with PCR-confirmed SARS-CoV-2 infection or an uninfected control (not recorded which). The DNA for the CDR3 is TGCAGTGCTAGAGCCCTGGGACAGTACTACGAGCAGTACTTC. It codes for CSARALGQYYEQYF.